This T cell receptor (beta chain) was retrieved from a study of cytomegalovirus exposure and HLA in healthy donors. The PCR used 60 Vbeta and 13 Jbeta primers. Assay: immunoSEQ multiplex PCR; the TCRdb copy retains only in-frame clones and omits some. The sample includes more than 95,000 clones. Notes on the study in general: Roughly uniform sequencing depth across donors was assumed, possibly incorrectly. Rarity marked most TCR sequences, yet some public TCRs occurred in many donors. Cytomegalovirus status was reportedly diagnosed by the classifier with high sensitivity and specificity.

The donors were healthy bone marrow donors. With respect to this clone: The antigen is unknown.

Sequences were obtained from PBMCs. The receptor's source is a man aged 18 to 30 in good health and CMV-seronegative.

The CDR3 sequence: CAITKTSGRASYEQYF. As DNA, the CDR3 is TGTGCCATCACTAAGACTAGCGGGAGGGCCTCTTACGAGCAGTACTTC. The chain carries TRBV10-3 and TRBJ2-7; TRBD2 matches at 14 bases. Losses at the gene ends were 7 bases for V and 4 bases for J; bases not matched to a gene: 9. Germline V gene sequence: CDR1 ENHRY, CDR2 SYGVKD. This CDR3 is built from 16 residues.